A selection of T cell receptor beta chains follows, all from one sample in a study of technical replicates of blood from a few donors. The repertoire was sequenced with immunoSEQ multiplex PCR; TCRdb's copy has only in-frame clones and lacks some. There are tens of thousands of clones in the sample; about 86% occur only once, and about 4.8% lies in the top ten. Sequencing was performed on PBMCs. These receptors all stem from a human donor in good health. Some clones in this sample may be carry-over from other donors' samples. Each CDR3 is given with its conserved first and last residue. The D gene is left open where the match is weak. Clone size is given for some rows only: seen once, a few or many times, or a class if the clone is expanded.

D gene,clone size,J gene,V gene,CDR3 DNA,CDR3 protein
NA,NA,TRBJ1-3,TRBV4-2,TGTGCCAGCAGCCAAGAGCAGGGGTTGCAAGGAAACACCATATATTTT,CASSQEQGLQGNTIYF
TRBD2,once,TRBJ2-3,TRBV7-9,TGTGCCAGCAGCTTTCCGGGACTAGCAACAGATACGCAGTATTTT,CASSFPGLATDTQYF
NA,few,TRBJ1-5,TRBV30,TGTGCCTGGAGTCGGCAGGGGATGAGCCAGCCCCAGCATTTT,CAWSRQGMSQPQHF
NA,NA,TRBJ2-4,TRBV6-6,TGTGCCAGCAGCGACCCGGGGTCTGCCAAAAACATTCAGTACTTC,CASSDPGSAKNIQYF
TRBD2,NA,TRBJ2-2,TRBV29-1,TGCAGCGCCGAACTTAGATCGAAGAGCGGGAGGGCATACACCGGGGAGCTGTTTTTT,CSAELRSKSGRAYTGELFF
NA,NA,TRBJ2-1,TRBV7-2,TGTGCCAGCAGCTTAACCAAAGCGGGCCGAGGAAGGTATGAGCAGTTCTTC,CASSLTKAGRGRYEQFF
NA,NA,TRBJ1-2,TRBV27,TGTGCCAGCAGTCCCAGGGTTGGCTATGGCTACACCTTC,CASSPRVGYGYTF
NA,NA,TRBJ2-2,TRBV9,TGTGCCAGCAGCGTGAGGGAGAACACCGGGGAGCTGTTTTTT,CASSVRENTGELFF
TRBD2,NA,TRBJ2-5,TRBV7-9,TGTGCCAGCAGCTCACGACTAGCGGGAGAGACCCAGTACTTC,CASSSRLAGETQYF
TRBD2,NA,TRBJ2-1,TRBV2,TGTGCCAGCTACCCGGGGGGGTACGGTGAGCAGTTCTTC,CASYPGGYGEQFF
NA,NA,TRBJ2-3,TRBV7-2,TGTGCCAGCAGGTCCGACCTCGGGACAGATACGCAGTATTTT,CASRSDLGTDTQYF
TRBD1,NA,TRBJ1-6,TRBV7-2,TGTGCCAGCAGCTTAGTGGTCGGGACAGGGTCTCCTAATTCACCCCTCCACTTT,CASSLVVGTGSPNSPLHF
NA,NA,TRBJ1-3,TRBV7-2,TGTGCCAGCAGCTCGGCAGGGCTTGGAAACACCATATATTTT,CASSSAGLGNTIYF
NA,NA,TRBJ1-5,TRBV7-2,TGTGCCAGCAGCTTTGGGGGCTCTAGCAATCAGCCCCAGCATTTT,CASSFGGSSNQPQHF
NA,once,TRBJ2-7,TRBV9,TGTGCCAGCGGAGGGAACGAGCAGTACTTC,CASGGNEQYF
TRBD2,NA,TRBJ2-3,TRBV7-2,TGTGCCAGCAGCTTATTACTAGCGGGACTCAATACGCAGTATTTT,CASSLLLAGLNTQYF
TRBD1,NA,TRBJ1-6,TRBV2,TGTGCCAGCAGTGAGGAGACAGGGGTGTCTCCCCTCCACTTT,CASSEETGVSPLHF
TRBD2,NA,TRBJ2-3,TRBV5-1,TGCGCCAGCAGCCAGACTAGCGGGAGCGGAACAGATACGCAGTATTTT,CASSQTSGSGTDTQYF
TRBD1,many,TRBJ2-6,TRBV4-3,TGCGCCAGCAGCCAACAGGGGGCCAACTCTGGGGCCAACGTCCTGACTTTC,CASSQQGANSGANVLTF
NA,NA,TRBJ1-1,TRBV27,TGTGCCAGCAGTTTATTAGTAGGCAGGCTGAACACTGAAGCTTTCTTT,CASSLLVGRLNTEAFF
NA,NA,TRBJ1-1,TRBV19,TGTGCCAGTGAAACCCCCGGGTTGAACACTGAAGCTTTCTTT,CASETPGLNTEAFF
TRBD1,NA,TRBJ1-2,TRBV6-5,TGTGCCAGCAAACCGACTCGGGACAGGAACTATGGCTACACCTTC,CASKPTRDRNYGYTF
TRBD1,NA,TRBJ1-1,TRBV25-1,TGTGCCAGCAAGGGACAGGGAAACACTGAAGCTTTCTTT,CASKGQGNTEAFF
NA,NA,TRBJ2-1,TRBV6-1,TGTGCCAGCAGTGAAGTCCTGGGCGGGTACAATGAGCAGTTCTTC,CASSEVLGGYNEQFF
NA,NA,TRBJ1-6,TRBV10-3,TGTGCCATCAAGTCCATGAGCTCCTATAATTCACCCCTCCACTTT,CAIKSMSSYNSPLHF
TRBD1,NA,TRBJ1-2,TRBV6-4,TGTGCCAGCAGTGACCCTCCTGGCCTAAGAGAGACAGGGGGCAACTATGGCTACACCTTC,CASSDPPGLRETGGNYGYTF
NA,few,TRBJ1-4,TRBV11-2,TGTGCCAGCAGCTTCAGGCAGACCCTCAATGAAAAACTGTTTTTT,CASSFRQTLNEKLFF
NA,NA,TRBJ2-7,TRBV2,TGTGCCAGCGGCGGGGACTCCTACGAGCAGTACTTC,CASGGDSYEQYF
NA,NA,TRBJ1-5,TRBV9,TGTGCCAGCGGAGGGCTTAGCAATCAGCCCCAGCATTTT,CASGGLSNQPQHF
NA,once,TRBJ2-1,TRBV9,TGTGCCAGCGAAGACTCTCCTGGGTCCTACAATGAGCAGTTCTTC,CASEDSPGSYNEQFF
TRBD2,NA,TRBJ2-3,TRBV6-1,TGTGCCAGCAGTGTGAGGACTAGCGGGGGGGGAAGCACAGATACGCAGTATTTT,CASSVRTSGGGSTDTQYF
NA,NA,TRBJ1-1,TRBV4-1,TGCGCCAGCAGCCTCCAGCGGGAGGGCACTGAAGCTTTCTTT,CASSLQREGTEAFF
NA,few,TRBJ1-6,TRBV7-8,TGTGCCAGCAGCTTAGGGAAGGGGTGGAATTCACCCCTCCACTTT,CASSLGKGWNSPLHF
TRBD2,NA,TRBJ2-1,TRBV7-2,TGTGCCAGCAGCTTAGCCCCTCAACTAGCGGGGGAGAAGGAAGATGAGCAGTTCTTC,CASSLAPQLAGEKEDEQFF
NA,NA,TRBJ1-4,TRBV12-5,TGTGCTAGTGGTTTACTCGGCAGGGTAGGTAATGAAAAACTGTTTTTT,CASGLLGRVGNEKLFF
NA,NA,TRBJ1-1,TRBV18,TGTGCCAGCTCACCACGGCAGGGCAACATGAACACTGAAGCTTTCTTT,CASSPRQGNMNTEAFF
NA,once,TRBJ2-4,TRBV5-1,TGCGCCAGCAGCTTGGTCGACAGGGCGGGGAACATTCAGTACTTC,CASSLVDRAGNIQYF
TRBD1,NA,TRBJ2-7,TRBV18,TGTGCCAGCTCACCACAACTCCGGGACAGCCACGAGCAGTACTTC,CASSPQLRDSHEQYF
NA,NA,TRBJ2-5,TRBV7-2,TGTGCCAGCACCACCCGGGGGGCCTCAGGGGAGACCCAGTACTTC,CASTTRGASGETQYF
NA,NA,TRBJ2-6,TRBV5-4,TGTGCCAGCAGCCCCGGGGGAGTAGGGGCCAACGTCCTGACTTTC,CASSPGGVGANVLTF
NA,NA,TRBJ2-3,TRBV20-1,TGCAGTGTTCAAGGGAGAGATACGCAGTATTTT,CSVQGRDTQYF
NA,NA,TRBJ2-4,TRBV4-2,TGTGCCAGCAGCCAAGCGGTCCGAGAAAACATTCAGTACTTC,CASSQAVRENIQYF
TRBD1,NA,TRBJ2-2,TRBV18,TGTGCCAGCTCACCACCGACAGGGCCGCTCGGGGAGCTGTTTTTT,CASSPPTGPLGELFF
TRBD2,NA,TRBJ2-1,TRBV7-2,TGTGCCAGCAGTTCCTTTAGCGGGGGGGCGTTTAATGAGCAGTTCTTC,CASSSFSGGAFNEQFF
NA,NA,TRBJ1-4,TRBV6-5,TGTGCCAGCAGTTACTCGAGAGCTGGGGAGCGTGAAAAACTGTTTTTT,CASSYSRAGEREKLFF